The 27 T cell receptor beta chains listed next were all sequenced from one sample in a study of blood T cell repertoires in COVID-19. Sequenced by immunoSEQ multiplex PCR; TCRdb stores in-frame clones only, minus some. The sample records roughly 250,000 clones, approximately 79% being singletons. Sequences were obtained from peripheral blood. The receptor source for this set is a woman aged 35 to 49 with active or convalescent COVID-19.

The chain combines TRBV19 with TRBJ1-2; TRBD1 matches at 11 bases. The CDR3 length is 14 residues. V was clipped by 8 bases and J by 2 bases; unmatched bases: 4. Germline lookup yields CDR1 LNHDA and CDR2 SQIVND (reference sequence). The chain's CDR3 is CASQRDRGNYGYTF. CDR3 nucleotides: TGTGCCAGTCAAAGGGACAGGGGGAACTATGGCTACACCTTC.

This rearrangement joins TRBV6-5 to TRBJ1-5; D may be TRBD1 (5 bases). The CDR3 loop spans 13 amino acids. Germline V gene sequence: CDR1 MNHEY, CDR2 SVGAGI. V lost 6 bases to trimming and J lost 4 bases, with 10 bases between them. CDR3 loop: CASRYPGNQPQHF. Written as DNA, the CDR3 is TGTGCCAGCAGATACCCAGGGAATCAGCCCCAGCATTTT.

The chain links TRBV28 to TRBJ2-6; D ambiguous. Looked up from germline, CDR1 is MDHEN and CDR2 is SYDVKM. The CDR3 spans 16 residues. Trimming stripped 2 bases from V and 0 bases from J, with 8 bases between. The CDR3 nucleotides read TGTGCCAGCAGTTTAAGACTTAGCTCTGGGGCCAACGTCCTGACTTTC. Its protein product is CASSLRLSSGANVLTF.

This clone was found once. The V call is TRBV6-1, the J call TRBJ1-2; 11 bases align to TRBD1. The CDR3 length is 18 residues. Germline-derived CDR1 and CDR2 are MNHNS and SASEGT. The J segment lost 3 bases and the V segment lost 2 bases, leaving 11 bases of the junction unmatched. CDR3 coding DNA: TGTGCCAGCAGTGAAAAGGACAGGGGGCGCATTTTGGACTATGGCTACACCTTC. Translating gives CASSEKDRGRILDYGYTF.

This sequence joins TRBV2 and TRBJ2-2; 7 bases fit TRBD1. This CDR3 comprises 15 residues. The germline gives CDR1 SNHLY, CDR2 FYNNEI. V gave up 3 bases and J gave up 6 bases; unmatched junction bases: 7. CDR3 residues: CASSENRGVAGELFF. The CDR3 bases are TGTGCCAGCAGTGAGAACAGGGGCGTTGCCGGGGAGCTGTTTTTT. Full variable domain (outside the CDR3, taken from reference TRBV2 and TRBJ2-2): EPEVTQTPSHQVTQMGQEVILRCVPISNHLYFYWYRQILGQKVEFLVSFYNNEISEKSEIFDDQFSVERPDGSNFTLKIRSTKLEDSAMYFCASSENRGVAGELFFGEGSRLTVL.

This clone was detected a few times. This CDR3 is also generated by other DNA sequences in the sample. The V and J genes are TRBV2 and TRBJ1-1, with D possibly matching TRBD1 (5 bases). CDR3 length equals 14 residues. CDR1 is SNHLY, CDR2 FYNNEI, per germline. The ends were cut back, 4 bases at V and 3 bases at J, with 12 bases in the middle. The DNA of the CDR3 is TGTGCCAGCAGTGCCCGGCGGGGGGACACTGAAGCTTTCTTT. Its translation: CASSARRGDTEAFF.

The V gene is TRBV4-1, the J gene TRBJ1-5, with D uncertain. V was trimmed by 3 bases and J by 0 bases, leaving 12 bases between them. The CDR3 runs to 16 residues. Germline assignment: CDR1 MGHRA and CDR2 YSYEKL. CDR3 in DNA: TGCGCCAGCAGCCAGGCCCTTGGCAGTAGCAATCAGCCCCAGCATTTT. Translated: CASSQALGSSNQPQHF.

This chain joins TRBV5-1 and TRBJ1-2; 8 bases are a match to TRBD1. The ends lost 4 bases at V and 3 bases at J; junction bases unmatched: 8. The CDR3 loop spans 15 amino acids. The germline gives CDR1 SGHRS, CDR2 YFSETQ. Here the CDR3 reads CASSLRQGRDYGYTF. CDR3 DNA: TGCGCCAGCAGCCTTCGACAGGGGAGAGACTATGGCTACACCTTC.

The chain joins TRBV6-5 to TRBJ2-1, with 7 positions matching TRBD1. From germline, CDR1 is MNHEY and CDR2 SVGAGI. Trimming removed 8 bases from V and 4 bases from J; junction bases left unmatched: 2. This CDR3 is 12 amino acids long. CDR3 protein: CASHRGYNEQFF. Written as DNA, the CDR3 is TGTGCCAGCCACAGGGGATACAATGAGCAGTTCTTC.

The CDR3 here is CASSPGTAYGYTF. The CDR3 DNA reads as TGTGCCAGCAGCCCGGGGACAGCCTATGGCTACACCTTC. V gene TRBV3-1 (or the pseudogene TRBV3-2) combines with J gene TRBJ1-2, with 7 positions matching TRBD1. Per the germline V gene, CDR1 is LGHDT and CDR2 is YNNKEL (reference sequence). The CDR3 runs 13 residues. J gave up 4 bases and V 4 bases, and 3 bases lay outside the gene matches.

This rearrangement joins TRBV9 to TRBJ2-3, with TRBD2 matching 8 bases. Per the germline V gene, CDR1 is SGDLS and CDR2 is YYNGEE. V shed 7 bases, J shed 5 bases, and the junction held 6 bases outside the gene matches. The CDR3 consists of 13 residues. In DNA form, the CDR3 reads TGTGCCAGCTCCCTCGGGGGGGAAGATACGCAGTATTTT. This sequence encodes CASSLGGEDTQYF.

The chain uses TRBV5-6 and TRBJ1-1; D perhaps matches TRBD1 (6 bases). Germline values: CDR1 SGHDT, CDR2 YYEEEE. This CDR3 spans 16 amino acids. With 0 bases removed from V and 0 bases from J, the gap between germline ends came to 12 bases. CDR3 residues: CASSLGLGQLNTEAFF. CDR3 DNA: TGTGCCAGCAGCTTGGGTCTGGGACAACTGAACACTGAAGCTTTCTTT. Combining the CDR3 with reference TRBV5-6 and TRBJ1-1 gives the whole variable domain DAGVTQSPTHLIKTRGQQVTLRCSPKSGHDTVSWYQQALGQGPQFIFQYYEEEERQRGNFPDRFSGHQFPNYSSELNVNALLLGDSALYLCASSLGLGQLNTEAFFGQGTRLTVV.

The V call is TRBV6-2 or TRBV6-3, the J call TRBJ1-1; TRBD1 matches at 7 bases. This CDR3 region has 14 residues. Germline V gene sequence: CDR1 MNHEY, CDR2 SVGEGT. The V segment lost 6 bases and the J segment 2 bases; nucleotides outside the gene matches: 6. The CDR3 spells CASSPGGVNTEAFF. CDR3 in DNA: TGTGCCAGCAGCCCAGGGGGTGTAAACACTGAAGCTTTCTTT.

J is TRBJ2-3 and V is TRBV5-1; D perhaps matches TRBD2 (6 bases). Germline loops: CDR1 SGHRS, CDR2 YFSETQ. The V and J ends lost 0 bases and 1 base respectively, with 12 bases between them. The CDR3 runs 16 residues. The CDR3 coding sequence is TGCGCCAGCAGCTTGGCAAGGTCGGGGGGCACAGATACGCAGTATTTT. This gives the protein CASSLARSGGTDTQYF.

This clone was recorded at least ten times. The rearrangement joins TRBV27 to TRBJ1-6; D unresolved. Trimming took 2 bases from V and 11 from J, leaving 19 bases between them. Germline CDR1 is MNHEY and CDR2 is SMNVEV (reference sequence). This CDR3 has 16 amino acids. The chain's CDR3 is CASSLPRTVGETPLHF. CDR3 DNA sequence: TGTGCCAGCAGTTTACCCCGAACGGTCGGTGAGACACCCCTCCACTTT.

V is TRBV19 and J is TRBJ1-2, with 7 bases that match TRBD1. The CDR3 runs 12 residues. V shed 3 bases, J shed 8 bases, and the junction held 3 bases outside the gene matches. Germline-derived CDR1 and CDR2 are LNHDA and SQIVND (reference sequence). The chain's CDR3 is CASSMGQLGYTF. The DNA of the CDR3 is TGTGCCAGTAGTATGGGACAGCTAGGCTACACCTTC.

V gene TRBV19 combines with J gene TRBJ2-7, with D uncertain. Trimming took 1 base from V and 4 from J, leaving 8 bases between them. Looked up from germline, CDR1 is LNHDA and CDR2 is SQIVND (reference sequence). CDR3 length equals 13 residues. CDR3 sequence (DNA): TGTGCCAGTAGTATAGGGGCAGGATACGAGCAGTACTTC. This sequence encodes CASSIGAGYEQYF.

The rearrangement joins TRBV2 to TRBJ2-1; 11 nucleotides match TRBD2. The CDR3 length is 16 residues. V lost 6 bases and J lost 6; bases outside the gene matches: 10. Germline V gene data show CDR1 as SNHLY and CDR2 as FYNNEI. The CDR3: CASSTTSGARSNEQFF. The CDR3 DNA reads as TGTGCCAGCAGCACGACTAGCGGGGCGCGTAGCAATGAGCAGTTCTTC.

The rearrangement uses TRBV2 and TRBJ1-2; 10 bases line up with TRBD1. The CDR3 is made up of 14 amino acids. Trimming took 5 bases from V and 8 from J; bases not matched to a gene: 8. In germline, CDR1 is SNHLY, CDR2 FYNNEI. This CDR3 reads CASSQEGQGRGYTF. The CDR3 DNA is TGTGCCAGCAGTCAGGAGGGACAGGGGCGCGGCTACACCTTC.

The chain employs TRBV9 and TRBJ1-5, with D uncertain. This CDR3 region has 14 residues. Trimming removed 3 bases from V and 2 bases from J, with 9 bases in between. The V gene's germline CDR1 is SGDLS and CDR2 YYNGEE. CDR3 amino acids: CASSATRGNQPQHF. The CDR3 nucleotides are TGTGCCAGCAGCGCGACCCGGGGCAATCAGCCCCAGCATTTT. Full variable domain (missing parts from reference TRBV9 and TRBJ1-5): DSGVTQTPKHLITATGQRVTLRCSPRSGDLSVYWYQQSLDQGLQFLIQYYNGEERAKGNILERFSAQQFPDLHSELNLSSLELGDSALYFCASSATRGNQPQHFGDGTRLSIL.

This clone was seen once. The chain uses TRBV6-5 and TRBJ1-6; 9 positions match TRBD1. Germline CDR1 reads MNHEY; CDR2 reads SVGAGI. CDR3 size: 14 residues. V lost 7 bases and J lost 3; bases outside the gene matches: 1. This CDR3 reads CASTTGGYNSPLHF. In DNA, the CDR3 is TGTGCCAGCACGACAGGGGGCTATAATTCACCCCTCCACTTT.

The chain links TRBV7-8 to TRBJ1-4; 9 bases map to TRBD1. The CDR3 extends over 19 amino acids. Per the germline V gene, CDR1 is SGHVS and CDR2 is FQNEAQ. J gave up 2 bases and V 4 bases, and 14 bases lay outside the gene matches. Here the CDR3 reads CASSSYLGQGDPTNEKLFF. In nucleotides, the CDR3 is TGTGCCAGCAGCTCGTATCTGGGACAGGGAGACCCCACTAATGAAAAACTGTTTTTT. Variable domain in full (rest from reference TRBV7-8 and TRBJ1-4): GAGVSQSPRYKVAKRGQDVALRCDPISGHVSLFWYQQALGQGPEFLTYFQNEAQLDKSGLPSDRFFAERPEGSVSTLKIQRTQQEDSAVYLCASSSYLGQGDPTNEKLFFGSGTQLSVL.

The chain recombines TRBV9 with TRBJ1-5, with 10 bases aligning to TRBD1. V lost 0 bases, J lost 6 bases, and 3 bases stayed unmatched. Per the germline V gene, CDR1 is SGDLS and CDR2 is YYNGEE. The CDR3 is 15 amino acids. The chain's CDR3 is CASSVGGTGAQPQHF. CDR3 coding DNA: TGTGCCAGCAGCGTAGGAGGGACAGGGGCTCAGCCCCAGCATTTT.

The V gene is TRBV9, the J gene TRBJ2-4, with 9 bases that match TRBD1. Germline lookup yields CDR1 SGDLS and CDR2 YYNGEE. With V trimmed by 1 base and J by 3 bases, 5 bases remained unmatched. This CDR3 comprises 16 residues. In DNA form, the CDR3 reads TGTGCCAGCAGCGTAACAGGGGGCGAGGGCAAAAACATTCAGTACTTC. Translated: CASSVTGGEGKNIQYF.

CDR3 DNA sequence: TGTGCCAGCAGCTTGAGAGGGACAGATACGCAGTATTTT. Translating it yields CASSLRGTDTQYF. The chain has TRBV5-8 and TRBJ2-3, with a tentative D call TRBD2 (5 bases). CDR3 length: 13 residues. V was clipped by 1 base and J by 3 bases, with 6 bases between them. From germline, CDR1 is SGHTS and CDR2 YDEGEE.

This chain joins TRBV10-1 and TRBJ2-1, with 14 bases identical to TRBD2. The CDR3 runs 16 residues. V gave up 2 bases and J gave up 7 bases; unmatched junction bases: 4. In germline, CDR1 is WNHNN, CDR2 SYGVQD (reference sequence). Here the CDR3 reads CASSEDRTSGGNEQFF. CDR3 sequence (DNA): TGCGCCAGCAGTGAGGATCGGACTAGCGGGGGGAATGAGCAGTTCTTC.

V usage is TRBV30 and J usage is TRBJ2-6; the D gene is possibly TRBD2 (6 bases). Trimming left V 8 bases short and J 0 bases short, with 11 bases between. There are 14 residues in the CDR3. Germline assignment: CDR1 GTSNPN and CDR2 SVGIG (reference sequence). The CDR3 bases are TGTGCCCGGGACTCAAGCTCTGGGGCCAACGTCCTGACTTTC. Translated: CARDSSSGANVLTF.